This T cell receptor (beta chain) emerged from a study of early T cells in non-severe SARS-CoV-2 infection. At the level of the study: It was bulk RNA from unsorted whole blood that was sequenced, and the chains were unpaired. Study results and limitations: CD4 and private specificities were missed by VDJdb matching, which favored anti-spike CD8 responses.

Individual cDNA molecules carried attached unique molecular identifiers. TCRdb reprocessed the 5' RACE reads with MiXCR, giving one entry per CDR3 protein. This sample has 60,000 to 75,000 distinct CDR3 sequences; more than 3.5% occur once, and the top ten carry 3.5% to 4%. Worth noting for this clonotype: The antigen is not known.

This clonotype was obtained from an adult who was a healthcare worker with PCR-confirmed SARS-CoV-2 infection or an uninfected control (not recorded which). The donor label of this sample is uncertain. The material was whole blood, obtained at baseline.

The DNA for the CDR3 is TGTGCTAGTGGTTTGGAGACGGGCCGCACAGATACGCAGTATTTT. This sequence encodes CASGLETGRTDTQYF. This chain joins TRBV12-5 and TRBJ2-3; D gene uncertain. The CDR3 contains 15 residues. Germline V gene lookup returns CDR1 LGHNT and CDR2 FRNRAP. Trimming stripped 1 base from V and 1 base from J, with 9 bases between.